Presented here are 23 T cell receptor beta chains from one specimen sequenced in a study of CD8+ T cells in alopecia areata. RNA was isolated and reverse transcribed to cDNA, the sequencing template. The repertoire was sequenced with immunoSEQ multiplex PCR; TCRdb's copy has only in-frame clones and lacks some. The sample holds 110,000 to 150,000 clones, roughly 61% seen once. The input for sequencing was CD4+ T cells sorted from blood, taken at week 0. These receptors all stem from a human donor with alopecia areata.

The V and J genes are TRBV7-2 and TRBJ1-5; D gene ambiguous. The V gene lost 1 base and the J gene lost 7 bases, with 8 bases spanning the gap. This CDR3 region has 13 residues. Germline V lookup: CDR1 SGHTA, CDR2 FQGNSA. The CDR3 nucleotides are TGTGCCAGCAGCTTAGGGCGTGGGCAGCCCCAGCATTTT. Its translation: CASSLGRGQPQHF.

The chain carries TRBV7-9 and TRBJ2-7; tentatively, D is TRBD1 or TRBD2 (5 bases each). Trimming took 3 bases from V and 10 from J, leaving 10 bases between them. CDR1 SEHNR and CDR2 FQNEAQ come from the germline V gene (reference sequence). The CDR3 spans 11 residues. CDR3 amino acids: CASSFEGYQYF. CDR3 sequence (DNA): TGTGCCAGCAGCTTCGAGGGGTATCAGTACTTC.

This chain links TRBV5-1 with TRBJ2-5, with D possibly matching TRBD2 (6 bases). In germline, CDR1 is SGHRS, CDR2 YFSETQ. V lost 4 bases and J lost 4, with 17 bases in between. CDR3 size: 15 residues. The CDR3 DNA reads TGCGCCAGCAGCCGCTGGACCGTGGGGGGAGAGACCCAGTACTTC. Residues: CASSRWTVGGETQYF. Variable domain in full (rest from reference TRBV5-1 and TRBJ2-5): KAGVTQTPRYLIKTRGQQVTLSCSPISGHRSVSWYQQTPGQGLQFLFEYFSETQRNKGNFPGRFSGRQFSNSRSEMNVSTLELGDSALYLCASSRWTVGGETQYFGPGTRLLVL.

This chain links TRBV19 with TRBJ1-1, with D unclear. V gave up 3 bases and J gave up 0 bases, with 11 bases separating them. The CDR3 sequence is 15 residues long. CDR1 is LNHDA and CDR2 is SQIVND in the germline V gene (reference sequence). This CDR3 reads CASSIPVGMNTEAFF. CDR3 nucleotides: TGTGCCAGTAGTATCCCCGTGGGGATGAACACTGAAGCTTTCTTT.

This sequence joins TRBV20-1 and TRBJ1-2; the D is unclear. The CDR3 extends over 11 amino acids. CDR1 is DFQATT, CDR2 SNEGSKA, per germline (reference sequence). Trimming cost V 7 bases and J 0 bases, with 6 bases left between them. Written as DNA, the CDR3 is TGCAGTGAAAGTTCTAACTATGGCTACACCTTC. Amino acid sequence: CSESSNYGYTF.

The gene calls are TRBV5-6 and TRBJ2-1, with D perhaps matching TRBD2 (6 bases). Trimming took off 3 bases at V and 12 bases at J, with 22 bases between the two ends. The CDR3 length is 15 residues. The germline gives CDR1 SGHDT, CDR2 YYEEEE. CDR3 sequence reads: CASSWTRGWSVWQFF. In DNA, the CDR3 is TGTGCCAGCAGCTGGACGCGGGGTTGGAGCGTTTGGCAGTTCTTC. Using reference TRBV5-6 and TRBJ2-1 for the parts outside the CDR3, the full variable domain is DAGVTQSPTHLIKTRGQQVTLRCSPKSGHDTVSWYQQALGQGPQFIFQYYEEEERQRGNFPDRFSGHQFPNYSSELNVNALLLGDSALYLCASSWTRGWSVWQFFGPGTRLTVL.

The rearrangement uses TRBV6-6 and TRBJ1-5; a weak D match, TRBD1 (5 bases). The V end was cut by 11 bases, the J end by 7 bases, with 18 bases between. Germline values: CDR1 MNHNY, CDR2 SVGAGI (reference sequence). The CDR3 totals 13 residues. The CDR3 loop reads CASTGGIRQPQHF. The CDR3 nucleotides read TGTGCCTCCACGGGGGGGATTAGGCAGCCCCAGCATTTT.

The chain has TRBV30 and TRBJ2-7, with a tentative D call TRBD1 (5 bases). Germline V gives CDR1 GTSNPN, CDR2 SVGIG (reference sequence). The CDR3 is 12 amino acids. V was pared by 1 base and J by 3 bases, with 7 bases between. This CDR3 is CAWSEGLYEQYF. CDR3 nucleotides: TGTGCCTGGAGTGAGGGGCTCTACGAGCAGTACTTC. Using reference TRBV30 and TRBJ2-7 for the parts outside the CDR3, the full variable domain is SQTIHQWPATLVQPVGSPLSLECTVEGTSNPNLYWYRQAAGRGLQLLFYSVGIGQISSEVPQNLSASRPQDRQFILSSKKLLLSDSGFYLCAWSEGLYEQYFGPGTRLTVT.

The chain combines TRBV29-1 with TRBJ1-1; D unclear. V was cut by 3 bases and J by 1 base, with 12 bases left in between. Germline-derived CDR1 and CDR2 are SQVTM and ANQGSEA. This CDR3 is 14 amino acids long. CDR3 amino acids: CSVDRVGGNTEAFF. CDR3 nucleotide sequence: TGCAGCGTTGATCGGGTGGGAGGGAACACTGAAGCTTTCTTT.

V and J are TRBV5-1 and TRBJ1-6; no clear D gene. The CDR3 contains 11 residues. The V end lost 4 bases, the J end lost 12 bases, and 8 bases lay between the germline ends. Germline assignment: CDR1 SGHRS and CDR2 YFSETQ. The CDR3 DNA reads as TGCGCCAGCAGCGAGGGAGGACCCCTCCACTTT. Its translation is CASSEGGPLHF.

Here the CDR3 reads CATGNFLTVTPDTQYF. The CDR3 nucleotides are TGTGCCACCGGCAACTTCTTGACAGTGACCCCAGATACGCAGTATTTT. The chain joins TRBV10-3 to TRBJ2-3; the D gene is possibly TRBD1 (5 bases). The germline V and J ends were trimmed by 10 bases and 4 bases, with 24 bases remaining between them. This CDR3 is built from 16 residues. Germline V gene data show CDR1 as ENHRY and CDR2 as SYGVKD.

This sequence joins TRBV25-1 and TRBJ2-5; D is unclear. CDR3 length: 13 amino acids. The germline V gene encodes CDR1 MGHDK and CDR2 SYGVNS. Trimming cost V 3 bases and J 4 bases, with 9 bases left between them. The CDR3 is CASSDSPRETQYF. CDR3 sequence (DNA): TGTGCCAGCAGTGATAGTCCAAGAGAGACCCAGTACTTC.

The chain is built from TRBV30 and TRBJ1-3; the D gene is possibly TRBD1 (6 bases). V dropped 3 bases and J dropped 2 bases, with 14 bases sitting between them. Germline V gives CDR1 GTSNPN, CDR2 SVGIG (reference sequence). The CDR3 covers 15 residues. The DNA for the CDR3 is TGTGCCTGGAGCGGTACAGGGTGGCCTGGAAACACCATATATTTT. As protein: CAWSGTGWPGNTIYF.

This chain uses TRBV4-1 with TRBJ1-6; D remains unclear. This CDR3 spans 16 amino acids. Germline CDR1 and CDR2: MGHRA and YSYEKL. Trimming shortened V by 4 bases and J by 5 bases, and 15 bases separated the two germline ends. CDR3: CASSPAGPWNNSPLHF. In DNA form, the CDR3 reads TGCGCCAGCAGCCCCGCTGGGCCATGGAATAATTCACCCCTCCACTTT.

This clone was detected only once. The V call is TRBV9, the J call TRBJ1-2; TRBD1 is a possible D gene (5 bases). Germline loops: CDR1 SGDLS, CDR2 YYNGEE. The length of the CDR3 is 13 residues. V lost 0 bases and J 8 bases, leaving 11 bases between the germline ends. The CDR3 nucleotides are TGTGCCAGCAGCGTAGTTGGGGGAGTCGGCTACACCTTC. Amino acid sequence: CASSVVGGVGYTF.

The chain uses TRBV10-2 and TRBJ2-4; 10 nucleotides match TRBD2. Germline lookup yields CDR1 WSHSY and CDR2 SAAADI. J lost 4 bases, V lost 11 bases, and 5 bases had no gene match. This CDR3 contains 13 residues. The CDR3 loop is CAARTSGKNIQYF. The CDR3 DNA follows: TGCGCCGCGCGGACTAGCGGAAAAAACATTCAGTACTTC.

In DNA, the CDR3 is TGTGCCAGCAGCCCCGGGACTAGCGGGGACACCGGGGAGCTGTTTTTT. Amino acids: CASSPGTSGDTGELFF. This rearrangement joins TRBV4-2 to TRBJ2-2, with 13 bases fitting TRBD2. V shed 4 bases and J 3 bases; nucleotides not matched to a gene: 2. Germline assignment: CDR1 LGHNA and CDR2 YNFKEQ. The CDR3 covers 16 residues.

This clone has just a few counts. This chain uses TRBV4-2 with TRBJ1-2, with D unresolved. Trimming took 0 bases from V and 6 from J, leaving 14 bases between them. The CDR3 consists of 15 residues. Germline lookup yields CDR1 LGHNA and CDR2 YNFKEQ. CDR3 DNA: TGTGCCAGCAGCCAAGAGGCAAAAGGACTAAATGGCTACACCTTC. Its protein is CASSQEAKGLNGYTF.

This chain links TRBV6-5 with TRBJ1-2; tentative D call: TRBD1 (5 bases). Germline lookup yields CDR1 MNHEY and CDR2 SVGAGI. CDR3 size: 15 residues. V was shortened by 2 bases and J by 6 bases, with 16 bases between the two germline ends. The CDR3 protein is CASSYLSRGEDGYTF. CDR3 DNA sequence: TGTGCCAGCAGTTACCTGTCGCGGGGGGAAGATGGCTACACCTTC.

This clone was detected only a few times. The CDR3 loop is CASSQRDRVDQPQHF. The CDR3 coding sequence is TGTGCCAGCAGCCAACGAGACAGGGTGGATCAGCCCCAGCATTTT. The chain couples TRBV4-2 to TRBJ1-5; 7 bases match TRBD1. The germline V gene has CDR1 LGHNA and CDR2 YNFKEQ. The CDR3 consists of 15 residues. V shed 2 bases, J shed 5 bases, and the junction held 6 bases outside the gene matches.

This chain joins TRBV29-1 and TRBJ1-1, with TRBD1 as a possible D gene (6 bases). Trimming cost V 6 bases and J 5 bases, with 22 bases left between them. From germline, CDR1 is SQVTM and CDR2 ANQGSEA. CDR3 length equals 15 residues. CDR3 nucleotide sequence: TGCAGCGTCCAATACACAGGGACCGCGGGGACTGAAGCTTTCTTT. Its protein product is CSVQYTGTAGTEAFF.

In this sample, this clone turned up a few times. The J gene is TRBJ1-5, the V gene TRBV19; a possible D gene is TRBD1 (5 bases). The V and J ends lost 9 bases and 4 bases respectively, with 16 bases between them. The CDR3 runs to 14 residues. Germline assignment: CDR1 LNHDA and CDR2 SQIVND (reference sequence). CDR3 protein: CASKGRLGNQPQHF. The CDR3 DNA reads TGTGCCAGCAAGGGGCGTTTGGGTAATCAGCCCCAGCATTTT.

The chain has TRBV15 and TRBJ1-2; 10 bases align to TRBD1. The V segment lost 2 bases and the J segment 4 bases; nucleotides outside the gene matches: 7. The CDR3 is 16 residues long. Germline lookup yields CDR1 LNHNV and CDR2 YYDKDF (reference sequence). The CDR3 nucleotides are TGTGCCACCAGCAGAAAGAGACAGGGGGCAGGCTATGGCTACACCTTC. Translated, it gives CATSRKRQGAGYGYTF.